This TCR beta chain was observed in a study of memory CD4+ T cells and cytomegalovirus serostatus. The CDR3 covers 13 residues. V lost 4 bases to trimming and J lost 6 bases, with 10 bases between them. Single viable CD3+CD4+CD8-CD45RO+ cells were sorted as the memory CD4+ T cells. Libraries were prepared by immunoSEQ multiplex PCR; TCRdb keeps only in-frame clonotypes and omits some of them. The sample yields 45,000 to 55,000 clones, 78% seen once. The source is an adult in good health and CMV-seronegative. Sequencing input: memory CD4+ T cells from blood. This chain uses TRBV23-1 with TRBJ1-5; D remains ambiguous. TRBV23-1 is an ORF, and what it does is uncertain. The CDR3 DNA follows: TGCGCCAGCAGTCCCCAAGGGCGTCAGCCCCAGCATTTT. This encodes CASSPQGRQPQHF.